This T cell receptor (beta chain) is drawn from a study of neoadjuvant nivolumab and ipilimumab in lung cancer. Study-level points and caveats: Only two of four nivolumab-treated tumors gained richness and clonality by surgery. Pathologic regression was not significantly tied to TCR clonality. A small number of samples were TCR sequenced. Pretherapy blood TCR richness correlated positively with resected tumor richness.

About this clone itself: Its cognate antigen is unknown.

The CDR3 runs to 15 residues. The germline CDR1 and CDR2 sequences are MDHEN and SYDVKM. V dropped 6 bases and J dropped 1; count of bases not matched to a gene: 7. Clones were read by immunoSEQ multiplex PCR, and TCRdb kept only the in-frame ones, dropping some. The sample contains fewer than 35,000 clones, 92% of which appear only once. The sequenced sample was peripheral blood, obtained after neoadjuvant nivolumab, alone or with ipilimumab, at or shortly before surgery. The rearrangement links TRBV28 to TRBJ1-1, with 8 bases that match TRBD1. The receptor comes from an adult with non-small cell lung cancer. DNA of the CDR3: TGTGCCAGCAGATCCGGGACAGGATGGAACACTGAAGCTTTCTTT. Its translation: CASRSGTGWNTEAFF.